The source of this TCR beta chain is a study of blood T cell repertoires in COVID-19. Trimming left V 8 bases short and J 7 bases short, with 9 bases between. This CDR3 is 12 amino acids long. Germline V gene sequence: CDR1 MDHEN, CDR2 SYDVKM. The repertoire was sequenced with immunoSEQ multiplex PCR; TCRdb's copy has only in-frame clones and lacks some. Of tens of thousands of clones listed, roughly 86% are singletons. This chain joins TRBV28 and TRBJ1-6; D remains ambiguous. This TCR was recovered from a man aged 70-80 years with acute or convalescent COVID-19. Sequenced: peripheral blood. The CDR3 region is CASLAGNSPLHF. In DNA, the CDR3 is TGTGCCAGCCTTGCAGGAAATTCACCCCTCCACTTT.